This T cell receptor (beta chain) was captured in a study of T cells after yellow fever vaccination. In the study overall: SMART-Seq v4 Ultra Low Input handled preparation of low-cell-number fractions.

It was through 5'RACE template switching that TCR cDNA was made, with a universal primer site and UMIs added. TCRdb redid the calling of the 5' RACE reads with MiXCR, one entry per CDR3 protein. The sample has tens of thousands of distinct CDR3 sequences; 6.5% are singletons. This clonotype was observed a handful of times. There are 14 residues in the CDR3. The ends were cut back, 3 bases at V and 0 bases at J, with 7 bases in the middle. The J gene is TRBJ2-3, the V gene TRBV12-3 or TRBV12-4; no clear D gene. The receptor was derived from a young man who received the YFV17D yellow fever vaccine. This sample comprised CD8+ T cells sorted from PBMCs, obtained roughly 47 days after the first yellow fever vaccination. The CDR3 sequence is CASSFPPSTDTQYF. CDR3 nucleotides: TGTGCCAGCAGTTTCCCCCCTAGCACAGATACGCAGTATTTT.